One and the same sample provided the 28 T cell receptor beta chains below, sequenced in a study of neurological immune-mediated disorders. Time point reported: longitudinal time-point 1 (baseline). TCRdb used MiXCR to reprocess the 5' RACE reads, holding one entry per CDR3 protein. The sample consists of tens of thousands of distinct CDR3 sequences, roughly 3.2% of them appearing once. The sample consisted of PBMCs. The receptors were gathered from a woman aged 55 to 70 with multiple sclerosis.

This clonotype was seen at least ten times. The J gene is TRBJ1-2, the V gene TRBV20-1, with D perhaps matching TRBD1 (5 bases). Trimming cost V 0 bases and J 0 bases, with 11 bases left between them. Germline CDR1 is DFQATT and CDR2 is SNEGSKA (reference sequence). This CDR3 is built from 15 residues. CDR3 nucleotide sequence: TGCAGTGCTAGAGACCCGGGACGGACTAACTATGGCTACACCTTC. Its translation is CSARDPGRTNYGYTF.

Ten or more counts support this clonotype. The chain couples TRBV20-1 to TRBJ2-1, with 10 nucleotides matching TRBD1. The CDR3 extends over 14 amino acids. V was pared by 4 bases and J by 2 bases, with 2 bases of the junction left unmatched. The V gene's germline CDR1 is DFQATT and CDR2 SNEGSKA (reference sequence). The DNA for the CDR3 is TGCAGTGCTAAGACAGGGGGCCCCTACAATGAGCAGTTCTTC. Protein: CSAKTGGPYNEQFF.

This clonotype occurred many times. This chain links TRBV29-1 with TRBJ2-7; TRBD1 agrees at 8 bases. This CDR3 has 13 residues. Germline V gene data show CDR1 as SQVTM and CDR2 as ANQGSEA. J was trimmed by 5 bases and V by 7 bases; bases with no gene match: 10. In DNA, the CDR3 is TGCAGCGCCTGGACAGGGTATGGAGACGAGCAGTACTTC. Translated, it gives CSAWTGYGDEQYF.

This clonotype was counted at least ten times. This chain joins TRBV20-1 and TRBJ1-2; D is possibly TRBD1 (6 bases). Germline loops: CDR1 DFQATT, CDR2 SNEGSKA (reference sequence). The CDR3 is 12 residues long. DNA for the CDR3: TGCAGCAGTACAGGGTTAGGAGATGGCTACACCTTC. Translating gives CSSTGLGDGYTF.

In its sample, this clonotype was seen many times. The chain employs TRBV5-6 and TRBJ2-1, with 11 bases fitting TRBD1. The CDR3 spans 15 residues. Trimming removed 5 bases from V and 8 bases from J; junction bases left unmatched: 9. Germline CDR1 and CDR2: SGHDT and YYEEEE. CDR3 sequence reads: CASRAGTGGRDEQFF. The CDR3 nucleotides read TGTGCCAGCAGAGCCGGGACAGGGGGGAGGGATGAGCAGTTCTTC. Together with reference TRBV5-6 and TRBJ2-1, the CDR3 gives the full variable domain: DAGVTQSPTHLIKTRGQQVTLRCSPKSGHDTVSWYQQALGQGPQFIFQYYEEEERQRGNFPDRFSGHQFPNYSSELNVNALLLGDSALYLCASRAGTGGRDEQFFGPGTRLTVL.

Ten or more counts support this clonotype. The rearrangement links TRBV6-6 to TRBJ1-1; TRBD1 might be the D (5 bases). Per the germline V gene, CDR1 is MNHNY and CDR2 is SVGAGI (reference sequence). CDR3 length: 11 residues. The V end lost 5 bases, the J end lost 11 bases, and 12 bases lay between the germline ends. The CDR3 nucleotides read TGTGCCAGCAGTGAGGGGCTTGTGGCTTTCTTT. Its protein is CASSEGLVAFF.

The CDR3 spells CASSHAWNFHQPQHF. The CDR3 DNA sequence: TGTGCCAGCAGCCACGCCTGGAATTTTCATCAGCCCCAGCATTTT. This rearrangement joins TRBV7-6 to TRBJ1-5; no firm D call. The CDR3 extends over 15 amino acids. Trimming stripped 5 bases from V and 5 bases from J, with 16 bases between. Per germline, CDR1 SGHVS and CDR2 FNYEAQ.

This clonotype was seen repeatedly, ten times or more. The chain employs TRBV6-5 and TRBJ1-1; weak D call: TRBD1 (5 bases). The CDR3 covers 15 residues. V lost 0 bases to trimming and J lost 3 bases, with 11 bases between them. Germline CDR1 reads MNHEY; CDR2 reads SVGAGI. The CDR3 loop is CASSYSPSGHTEAFF. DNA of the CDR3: TGTGCCAGCAGTTACTCCCCTTCGGGGCACACTGAAGCTTTCTTT.

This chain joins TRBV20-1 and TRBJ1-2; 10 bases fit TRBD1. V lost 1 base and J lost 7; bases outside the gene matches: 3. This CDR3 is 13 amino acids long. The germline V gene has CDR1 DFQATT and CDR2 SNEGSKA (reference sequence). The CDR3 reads CSARGDRGSGYTF. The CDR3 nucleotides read TGCAGTGCTAGAGGGGACAGGGGAAGTGGCTACACCTTC.

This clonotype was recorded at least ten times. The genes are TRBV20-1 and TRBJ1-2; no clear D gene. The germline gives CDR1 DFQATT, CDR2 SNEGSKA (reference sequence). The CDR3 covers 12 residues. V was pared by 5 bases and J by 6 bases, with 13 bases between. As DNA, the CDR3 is TGCAGTGCTCACCAAGGAGGAGATGGCTACACCTTC. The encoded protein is CSAHQGGDGYTF.

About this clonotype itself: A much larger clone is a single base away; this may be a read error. CDR3 in amino acids: CASSLAGQQLEKLFF. The CDR3 region has the DNA TGTGCCAGCAGCTTGGCGGGACAGCAGTTAGAAAAACTGTTTTTT. This chain uses TRBV7-9 with TRBJ1-4; 7 bases agree with TRBD1. Germline CDR1 reads SEHNR; CDR2 reads FQNEAQ (reference sequence). This CDR3 has 15 residues. V dropped 3 bases and J dropped 8; count of bases not matched to a gene: 9.

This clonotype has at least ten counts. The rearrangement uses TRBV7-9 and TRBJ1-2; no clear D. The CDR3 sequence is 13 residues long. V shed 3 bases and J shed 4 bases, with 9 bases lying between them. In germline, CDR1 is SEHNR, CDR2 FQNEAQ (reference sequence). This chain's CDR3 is CASSLGRTYGYTF. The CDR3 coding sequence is TGTGCCAGCAGCTTGGGCAGAACCTATGGCTACACCTTC.

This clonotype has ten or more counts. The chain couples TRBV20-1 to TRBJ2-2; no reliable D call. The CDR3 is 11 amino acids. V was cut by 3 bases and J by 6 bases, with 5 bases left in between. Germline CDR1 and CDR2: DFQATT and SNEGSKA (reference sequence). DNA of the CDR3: TGCAGTGCTAGGGCCCCCGGGGAGCTGTTTTTT. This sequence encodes CSARAPGELFF.

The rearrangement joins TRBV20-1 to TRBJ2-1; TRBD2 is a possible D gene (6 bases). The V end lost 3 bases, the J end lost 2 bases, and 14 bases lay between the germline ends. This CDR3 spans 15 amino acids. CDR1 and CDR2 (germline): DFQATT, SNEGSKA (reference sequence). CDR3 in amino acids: CSARAGGSPYNEQFF. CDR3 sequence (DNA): TGCAGTGCTAGGGCCGGGGGTTCCCCCTACAATGAGCAGTTCTTC.

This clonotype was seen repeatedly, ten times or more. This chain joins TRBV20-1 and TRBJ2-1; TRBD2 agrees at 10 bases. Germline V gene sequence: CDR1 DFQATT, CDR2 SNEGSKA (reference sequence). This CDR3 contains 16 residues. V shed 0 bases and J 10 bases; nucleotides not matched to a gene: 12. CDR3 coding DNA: TGCAGTGCTAGAGATCCTTTCGGGACTAGCGTCACGGAGCAGTTCTTC. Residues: CSARDPFGTSVTEQFF.

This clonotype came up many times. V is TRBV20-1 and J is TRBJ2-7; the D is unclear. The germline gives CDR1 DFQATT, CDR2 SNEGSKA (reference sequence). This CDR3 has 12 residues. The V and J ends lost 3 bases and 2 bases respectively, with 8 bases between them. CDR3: CSASPSTYEQYF. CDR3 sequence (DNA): TGCAGTGCTAGTCCTAGTACCTACGAGCAGTACTTC.

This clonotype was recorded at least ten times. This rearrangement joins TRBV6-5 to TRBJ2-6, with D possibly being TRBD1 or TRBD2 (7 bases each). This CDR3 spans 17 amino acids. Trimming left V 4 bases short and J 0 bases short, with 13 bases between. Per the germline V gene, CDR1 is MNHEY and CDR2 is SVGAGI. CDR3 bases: TGTGCCAGCAGTTCGGGACAGCGGGGCTCTGGGGCCAACGTCCTGACTTTC. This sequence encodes CASSSGQRGSGANVLTF.

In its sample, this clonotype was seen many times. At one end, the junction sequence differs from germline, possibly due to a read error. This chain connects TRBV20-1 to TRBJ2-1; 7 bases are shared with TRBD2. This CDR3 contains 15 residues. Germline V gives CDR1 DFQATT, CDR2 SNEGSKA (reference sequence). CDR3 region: CSVRSGAGENNEQFF. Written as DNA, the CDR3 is TGCAGTGTTAGAAGCGGGGCCGGGGAGAACAATGAGCAGTTCTTC.

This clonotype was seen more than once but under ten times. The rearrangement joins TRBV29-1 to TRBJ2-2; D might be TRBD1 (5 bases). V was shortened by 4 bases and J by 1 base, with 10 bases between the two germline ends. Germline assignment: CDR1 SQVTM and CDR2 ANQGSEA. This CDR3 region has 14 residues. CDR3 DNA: TGCAGCGTTGTATCAGGGTGGAACACCGGGGAGCTGTTTTTT. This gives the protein CSVVSGWNTGELFF.

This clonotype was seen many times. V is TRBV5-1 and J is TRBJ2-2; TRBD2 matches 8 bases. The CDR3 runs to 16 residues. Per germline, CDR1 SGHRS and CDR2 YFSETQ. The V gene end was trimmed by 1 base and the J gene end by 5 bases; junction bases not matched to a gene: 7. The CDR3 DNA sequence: TGCGCCAGCAGCTTGTTGGCGGGGGGTCGGACCGGGGAGCTGTTTTTT. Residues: CASSLLAGGRTGELFF.

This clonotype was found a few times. The CDR3 DNA reads TGTGCCAGCAGTTGGACCCACAGTGAGCGCTACGAGCAGTACTTC. This translates into CASSWTHSERYEQYF. The chain links TRBV6-5 to TRBJ2-7; D call uncertain. CDR1 and CDR2 (germline): MNHEY, SVGAGI. The V gene lost 4 bases and the J gene lost 3 bases, with 16 bases spanning the gap. There are 15 residues in the CDR3.

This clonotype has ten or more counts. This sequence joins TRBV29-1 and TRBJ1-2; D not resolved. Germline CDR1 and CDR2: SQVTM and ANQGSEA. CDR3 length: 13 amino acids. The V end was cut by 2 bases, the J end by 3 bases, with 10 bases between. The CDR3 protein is CSVESAWDYGYTF. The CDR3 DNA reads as TGCAGCGTTGAATCGGCCTGGGACTATGGCTACACCTTC.

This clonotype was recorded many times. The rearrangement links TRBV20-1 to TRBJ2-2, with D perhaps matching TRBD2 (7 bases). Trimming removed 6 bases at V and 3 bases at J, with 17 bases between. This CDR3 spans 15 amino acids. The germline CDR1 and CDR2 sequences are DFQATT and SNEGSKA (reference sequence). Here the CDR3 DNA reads TGCAGTGCCCGAGGGGGGGTAAGGGACACCGGGGAGCTGTTTTTT. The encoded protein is CSARGGVRDTGELFF.

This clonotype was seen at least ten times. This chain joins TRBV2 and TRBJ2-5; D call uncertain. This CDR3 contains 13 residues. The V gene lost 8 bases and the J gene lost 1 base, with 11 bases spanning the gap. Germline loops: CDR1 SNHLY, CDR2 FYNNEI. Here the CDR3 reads CASLLQIQETQYF. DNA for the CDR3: TGTGCCAGCTTGTTACAGATCCAAGAGACCCAGTACTTC.

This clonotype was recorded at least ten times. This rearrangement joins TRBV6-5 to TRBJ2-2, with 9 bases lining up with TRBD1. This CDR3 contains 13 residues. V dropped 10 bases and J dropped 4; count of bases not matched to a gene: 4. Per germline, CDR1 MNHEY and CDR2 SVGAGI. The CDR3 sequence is CATRQGVTGELFF. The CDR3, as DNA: TGTGCCACCAGACAGGGGGTCACCGGGGAGCTGTTTTTT.

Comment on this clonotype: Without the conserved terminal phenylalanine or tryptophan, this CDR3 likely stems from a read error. The CDR3 region is CASSQGRSPLHN. CDR3 nucleotide sequence: TGTGCCAGCAGTCAGGGACGCTCACCCCTCCACAAT. V gene TRBV12-3 or TRBV12-4 combines with J gene TRBJ1-6; D is possibly TRBD1 (5 bases). The V end was cut by 5 bases, the J end by 10 bases, with 9 bases between. The CDR3 extends over 12 amino acids.

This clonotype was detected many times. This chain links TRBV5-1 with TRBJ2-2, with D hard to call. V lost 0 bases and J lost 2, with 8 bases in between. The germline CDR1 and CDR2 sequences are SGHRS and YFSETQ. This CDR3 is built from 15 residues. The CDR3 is CASSLAQVNTGELFF. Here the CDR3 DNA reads TGCGCCAGCAGCTTGGCTCAGGTTAACACCGGGGAGCTGTTTTTT. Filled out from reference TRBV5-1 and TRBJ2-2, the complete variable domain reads KAGVTQTPRYLIKTRGQQVTLSCSPISGHRSVSWYQQTPGQGLQFLFEYFSETQRNKGNFPGRFSGRQFSNSRSEMNVSTLELGDSALYLCASSLAQVNTGELFFGEGSRLTVL.

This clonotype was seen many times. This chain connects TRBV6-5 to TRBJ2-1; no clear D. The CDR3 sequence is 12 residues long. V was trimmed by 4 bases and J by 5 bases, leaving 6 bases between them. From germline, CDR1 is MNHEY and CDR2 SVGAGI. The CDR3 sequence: CASSLPNNEQFF. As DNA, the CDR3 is TGTGCCAGCAGTTTGCCCAACAATGAGCAGTTCTTC.